The clone carrying this T cell receptor beta chain was detected only once. Participants' reported clinical history set cohort assignment. Libraries were prepared by immunoSEQ multiplex PCR; TCRdb keeps only in-frame clonotypes and omits some of them. The sample shows 150,000 or so clones, roughly 87% of them seen only once. These data belong to a study of blood T cell repertoires in COVID-19. Across the whole study: Samples taken during acute and convalescent COVID-19 were collected in the United States, Italy and Spain. The analysed material was cDNA or gDNA that came from T cells, B-cell-depleted T cells, or PBMCs.

Trimming removed 3 bases from V and 5 bases from J, with 12 bases in between. The V gene's germline CDR1 is KGHSH and CDR2 LQKENI. The CDR3 has 14 amino acids. This sequence was found in a woman aged 50 to 60 who had recovered from COVID-19. The chain uses TRBV18 and TRBJ2-3, with a weak D call TRBD2 (6 bases). Specimen: PBMCs or T cells enriched from blood (not recorded which). CDR3 amino acids: CASSPSGLRDTQYF. CDR3 bases: TGTGCCAGCTCACCGAGCGGACTAAGAGATACGCAGTATTTT.